This T cell receptor (beta chain) was identified in a study of tumor-infiltrating lymphocytes in localized non-small cell lung cancer. Study conclusions and caveats: Tumors had more T cell infiltration than uninvolved lung, per TCRbeta sequencing and CD3 counts. No link was found between tumor T-cell fraction and recurrence-free survival.

The repertoire was sequenced with immunoSEQ multiplex PCR; TCRdb's copy has only in-frame clones and lacks some. The sample lists around 16,000 clones, over 70% seen once, with around 4.9% in the top ten. This clone was observed a single time. Its antigen is not identified. Trimming stripped 5 bases from V and 7 bases from J, with 22 bases between. The CDR3 contains 16 residues. CDR1 SGHDT and CDR2 YYEEEE come from the germline V gene. The sample was lung tumor tissue. This chain uses TRBV5-6 with TRBJ2-1; D gene ambiguous. The TCR sequence derives from a human donor with non-small cell lung cancer. The CDR3 bases are TGTGCCAGCAGTCCCTTCTGGGGTGGGTCGCGGAATGAGCAGTTCTTC. It translates to CASSPFWGGSRNEQFF.